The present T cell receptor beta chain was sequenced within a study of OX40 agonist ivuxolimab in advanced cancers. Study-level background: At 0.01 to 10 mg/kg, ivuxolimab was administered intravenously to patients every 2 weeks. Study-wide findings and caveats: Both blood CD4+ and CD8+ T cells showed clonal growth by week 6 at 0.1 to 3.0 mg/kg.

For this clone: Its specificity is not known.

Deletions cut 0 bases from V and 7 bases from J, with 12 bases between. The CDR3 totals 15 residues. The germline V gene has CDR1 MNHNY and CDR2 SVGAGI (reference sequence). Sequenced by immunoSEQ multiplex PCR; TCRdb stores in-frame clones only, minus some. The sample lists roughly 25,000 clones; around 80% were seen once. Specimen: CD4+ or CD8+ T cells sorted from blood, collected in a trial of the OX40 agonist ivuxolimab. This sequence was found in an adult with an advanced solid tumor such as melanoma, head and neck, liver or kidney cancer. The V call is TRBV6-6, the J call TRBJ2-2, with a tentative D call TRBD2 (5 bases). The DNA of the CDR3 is TGTGCCAGCAGTTACTCGACTACCTCATACGGGGAGCTGTTTTTT. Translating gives CASSYSTTSYGELFF.